This T cell receptor (beta chain) came from a study of blood T cell repertoires in COVID-19. TCRdb keeps only in-frame clones here, not all; method: immunoSEQ multiplex PCR. The sample consists of nearly 250,000 clones, more than 75% of them appearing once. The CDR3 sequence is 17 residues long. Trimming cost V 0 bases and J 0 bases, with 9 bases left between them. Germline CDR1 SGHAT, CDR2 FQNNGV. It was during active infection that Seattle patients were enrolled and then longitudinally followed. The sequence derives from a woman aged 80 or over with COVID-19, enrolled during active disease. The sequencing input was peripheral blood. The V gene is TRBV11-2, the J gene TRBJ1-6; the D is unclear. The CDR3 reads CASSLEERSSYNSPLHF. The CDR3 nucleotides read TGTGCCAGCAGCTTAGAGGAGAGGAGCTCCTATAATTCACCCCTCCACTTT.